A selection of T cell receptor beta chains follows, all from one sample in a study of regulatory T cells in long-lasting Graves disease. TCRdb redid the calling of the multiplex PCR reads with MiXCR, one entry per CDR3 protein. The sample holds around 340,000 distinct CDR3 sequences, around a fifth seen once. Material: peripheral blood mononuclear cells (PBMCs), obtained when the disease was refractory, from a patient treated with antithyroid drugs. The receptor source for this set is a female donor with Graves disease. CDR3s include the opening cysteine and the closing phenylalanine or tryptophan. Fields, in order: D gene, V gene, CDR3 length, J gene, clone size, CDR3 protein, CDR3 DNA. D genes are given only for firm matches. A row's size may be missing; if present it is once, few, many or a size class.

NA	TRBV30	12	TRBJ2-7	many	CAWSAEDRGQYF	TGTGCCTGGAGTGCCGAAGATCGGGGACAGTACTTC
TRBD2	TRBV20-1	14	TRBJ2-7	NA	CSVEGLAASYEQYF	TGCAGTGTTGAAGGACTAGCGGCTTCCTACGAGCAGTACTTC
TRBD1	TRBV4-1	15	TRBJ1-1	once	CASSQDDRGSTEAFF	TGCGCCAGCAGCCAAGATGACAGGGGGTCCACTGAAGCTTTCTTT
NA	TRBV11-2	11	TRBJ2-7	many	CASKKGNEQYF	TGTGCCAGCAAAAAAGGGAACGAGCAGTACTTC
TRBD1	TRBV11-2	13	TRBJ2-5	many	CASSWTGQETQYF	TGTGCCAGCAGTTGGACAGGTCAAGAGACCCAGTACTTC
TRBD1	TRBV27	13	TRBJ1-2	few	CASSPGQGLGYTF	TGTGCCAGCAGCCCGGGACAGGGGTTGGGCTACACCTTC
TRBD2	TRBV5-6	13	TRBJ2-7	NA	CASSWGGSYEQYF	TGTGCCAGCAGCTGGGGGGGGTCCTACGAGCAGTACTTC
NA	TRBV7-9	16	TRBJ1-5	NA	CASSSGGGGSNQPQHF	TGTGCCAGCAGCTCGGGTGGTGGGGGGAGCAATCAGCCCCAGCATTTT
TRBD1	TRBV5-6	15	TRBJ1-2	few	CASSLPEGAVYGYTF	TGTGCCAGCAGCTTGCCGGAGGGGGCGGTTTATGGCTACACCTTC
NA	TRBV7-9	15	TRBJ2-7	NA	CASSLVVGEAGEQYF	TGTGCCAGCAGCTTAGTGGTGGGAGAGGCGGGCGAGCAGTACTTC
TRBD1	TRBV2	13	TRBJ2-2	NA	CASYRGLPGELFF	TGTGCCAGTTACAGGGGTCTTCCCGGGGAGCTGTTTTTT
NA	TRBV7-9	15	TRBJ1-1	few	CASSVPGRRTAEAFF	TGTGCCAGCAGCGTGCCGGGGCGCCGGACGGCTGAAGCTTTCTTT
NA	TRBV10-3	13	TRBJ1-1	many	CAISESATEGAFF	TGTGCCATCAGTGAGTCGGCGACAGAAGGAGCTTTCTTT
TRBD2	TRBV5-1	15	TRBJ2-2	NA	CASSLGAGSTGELFF	TGCGCCAGCAGCTTGGGAGCGGGAAGTACCGGGGAGCTGTTTTTT
NA	TRBV6-2/TRBV6-3	14	TRBJ1-4	many	CASSSRRANEKLFF	TGTGCCAGCAGCTCCCGGAGGGCTAATGAAAAACTGTTTTTT
NA	TRBV19	15	TRBJ1-2	few	CASRKPGQLNYGYTF	TGTGCCAGTCGAAAGCCGGGGCAACTAAACTATGGCTACACCTTC
NA	TRBV20-1	13	TRBJ2-2	NA	CSAFGSRTGELFF	TGCAGTGCCTTTGGAAGTAGGACCGGGGAGCTGTTTTTT
NA	TRBV5-6	13	TRBJ1-2	many	CASSLGREGGYTF	TGTGCCAGCAGCTTGGGCCGGGAAGGCGGCTACACCTTC
NA	TRBV28	14	TRBJ1-4	many	CASSTRGEGEKLFF	TGTGCCAGCAGTACGAGGGGTGAGGGTGAAAAACTGTTTTTT
NA	TRBV28	15	TRBJ2-5	many	CASSYGGIYQETQYF	TGTGCCAGCAGTTACGGCGGGATATACCAAGAGACCCAGTACTTC
TRBD1	TRBV19	14	TRBJ1-6	NA	CASSTGDRGPPLHF	TGTGCCAGTAGTACCGGAGACAGGGGGCCACCCCTCCACTTT
NA	TRBV28	14	TRBJ1-5	NA	CASSPPPTGQPQHF	TGTGCCAGCAGCCCCCCCCCGACAGGACAGCCCCAGCATTTT
NA	TRBV4-1	16	TRBJ2-1	NA	CASSHTRTETYNEQFF	TGCGCCAGCAGCCATACGAGGACTGAAACCTACAATGAGCAGTTCTTC
TRBD1	TRBV28	17	TRBJ1-5	many	CASSYRTGNVVVQPQHF	TGTGCCAGCAGTTACCGGACAGGGAATGTTGTTGTTCAGCCCCAGCATTTT
NA	TRBV19	13	TRBJ1-2	NA	CASTPYGHYGYTF	TGTGCCAGCACCCCTTACGGTCACTATGGCTACACCTTC
TRBD2	TRBV4-1	16	TRBJ2-7	NA	CASMGLGLANTYEQYF	TGCGCCAGCATGGGGTTAGGACTAGCCAATACCTACGAGCAGTACTTC
NA	TRBV9	13	TRBJ1-1	NA	CASSPIGGTEAFF	TGTGCCAGCAGCCCTATCGGGGGCACTGAAGCTTTCTTT
NA	TRBV15	13	TRBJ1-5	many	CATSRETGQPQHF	TGTGCCACCAGCAGAGAAACAGGCCAGCCCCAGCATTTT
NA	TRBV7-9	11	TRBJ1-4	many	CASSLNEKLFF	TGTGCCAGCAGCTTAAATGAAAAACTGTTTTTT
TRBD2	TRBV5-1	15	TRBJ2-4	NA	CASSERGLLGNIQYF	TGCGCCAGCAGCGAGCGGGGACTTTTGGGAAACATTCAGTACTTC
NA	TRBV5-5	13	TRBJ2-2	NA	CASSPGPGGELFF	TGTGCCAGCAGCCCTGGACCCGGCGGGGAGCTGTTTTTT
NA	TRBV25-1	14	TRBJ1-4	NA	CASSDVSGNEKLFF	TGTGCCAGCAGTGATGTGAGTGGTAATGAAAAACTGTTTTTT
TRBD1	TRBV20-1	12	TRBJ1-1	NA	CSADNRGGAAFF	TGCAGTGCCGATAACAGGGGAGGGGCGGCTTTCTTT
NA	TRBV6-2/TRBV6-3	16	TRBJ1-2	many	CASRISPGGRDYGYTF	TGTGCCAGCAGGATTAGTCCAGGTGGGAGGGACTATGGCTACACCTTC
NA	TRBV5-1	14	TRBJ1-2	many	CASSSGHLAYGYTF	TGCGCCAGCAGCTCTGGACACCTAGCCTATGGCTACACCTTC
NA	TRBV5-5	15	TRBJ1-4	NA	CASRADSWTNEKLFF	TGTGCCAGCAGAGCGGACAGTTGGACTAATGAAAAACTGTTTTTT
TRBD1	TRBV20-1	13	TRBJ2-4	NA	CSARVGQGNIQYF	TGCAGTGCTAGAGTTGGACAGGGAAACATTCAGTACTTC
NA	TRBV5-1	14	TRBJ1-2	few	CASSLERGSDGYTF	TGCGCCAGCAGCTTGGAAAGAGGGTCGGATGGCTACACCTTC
TRBD2	TRBV13	14	TRBJ2-7	many	CASTQWGGLYEQYF	TGTGCCAGCACCCAGTGGGGGGGATTATACGAGCAGTACTTC
NA	TRBV9	13	TRBJ1-1	few	CASSVEGRTEAFF	TGTGCCAGCAGCGTAGAAGGGAGGACTGAAGCTTTCTTT
NA	TRBV7-9	11	TRBJ2-2	few	CASSYPTELFF	TGTGCCAGCAGCTATCCTACGGAGCTGTTTTTT
NA	TRBV5-4	14	TRBJ2-7	NA	CASSLRGTTYEQYF	TGTGCCAGCAGCTTGCGCGGCACTACCTACGAGCAGTACTTC
NA	TRBV9	14	TRBJ2-5	many	CASSVGRRSETQYF	TGTGCCAGCAGCGTAGGAAGGAGATCGGAGACCCAGTACTTC
NA	TRBV12-3/TRBV12-4	16	TRBJ1-1	many	CASSVIPRDTYTEAFF	TGTGCCAGCAGTGTTATCCCCCGGGACACCTACACTGAAGCTTTCTTT
TRBD1	TRBV7-9	14	TRBJ1-1	few	CASSGDRVFTEAFF	TGTGCCAGCAGCGGGGACAGGGTGTTCACTGAAGCTTTCTTT
NA	TRBV28	16	TRBJ2-7	many	CASSLSPDKSSYEQYF	TGTGCCAGCAGCTTATCCCCGGACAAGAGCTCCTACGAGCAGTACTTC